The text below deals with one T cell receptor (beta chain). What it recognizes is unknown. These data originate in a study of T cells after yellow fever vaccination. Turning to the study itself: When fractions had low cell numbers, they were prepared with SMART-Seq v4 Ultra Low Input.

Broader study findings: Most clones from primary vaccination resurfaced after the booster (nearly 97% CD4, less than 90% CD8).

TCRdb called the 5' RACE reads again in MiXCR, with one record for every CDR3 protein. The repertoire holds some 670,000 distinct CDR3 sequences, with more than 9% as singletons. V lost 10 bases to trimming and J lost 3 bases, with 12 bases between them. There are 13 residues in the CDR3. CDR1 and CDR2 from the germline V gene are KGHDR and SFDVKD. The chain carries TRBV24-1 and TRBJ2-1; D gene ambiguous. The starting material was PBMCs, obtained on the day of the yellow fever booster vaccination. The clonotype was recovered from a man aged 30 to 45 who received the YFV17D yellow fever vaccine. The CDR3 DNA reads TGTGCCACTACGTCCCCCCTCTACAATGAGCAGTTCTTC. Residues: CATTSPLYNEQFF.